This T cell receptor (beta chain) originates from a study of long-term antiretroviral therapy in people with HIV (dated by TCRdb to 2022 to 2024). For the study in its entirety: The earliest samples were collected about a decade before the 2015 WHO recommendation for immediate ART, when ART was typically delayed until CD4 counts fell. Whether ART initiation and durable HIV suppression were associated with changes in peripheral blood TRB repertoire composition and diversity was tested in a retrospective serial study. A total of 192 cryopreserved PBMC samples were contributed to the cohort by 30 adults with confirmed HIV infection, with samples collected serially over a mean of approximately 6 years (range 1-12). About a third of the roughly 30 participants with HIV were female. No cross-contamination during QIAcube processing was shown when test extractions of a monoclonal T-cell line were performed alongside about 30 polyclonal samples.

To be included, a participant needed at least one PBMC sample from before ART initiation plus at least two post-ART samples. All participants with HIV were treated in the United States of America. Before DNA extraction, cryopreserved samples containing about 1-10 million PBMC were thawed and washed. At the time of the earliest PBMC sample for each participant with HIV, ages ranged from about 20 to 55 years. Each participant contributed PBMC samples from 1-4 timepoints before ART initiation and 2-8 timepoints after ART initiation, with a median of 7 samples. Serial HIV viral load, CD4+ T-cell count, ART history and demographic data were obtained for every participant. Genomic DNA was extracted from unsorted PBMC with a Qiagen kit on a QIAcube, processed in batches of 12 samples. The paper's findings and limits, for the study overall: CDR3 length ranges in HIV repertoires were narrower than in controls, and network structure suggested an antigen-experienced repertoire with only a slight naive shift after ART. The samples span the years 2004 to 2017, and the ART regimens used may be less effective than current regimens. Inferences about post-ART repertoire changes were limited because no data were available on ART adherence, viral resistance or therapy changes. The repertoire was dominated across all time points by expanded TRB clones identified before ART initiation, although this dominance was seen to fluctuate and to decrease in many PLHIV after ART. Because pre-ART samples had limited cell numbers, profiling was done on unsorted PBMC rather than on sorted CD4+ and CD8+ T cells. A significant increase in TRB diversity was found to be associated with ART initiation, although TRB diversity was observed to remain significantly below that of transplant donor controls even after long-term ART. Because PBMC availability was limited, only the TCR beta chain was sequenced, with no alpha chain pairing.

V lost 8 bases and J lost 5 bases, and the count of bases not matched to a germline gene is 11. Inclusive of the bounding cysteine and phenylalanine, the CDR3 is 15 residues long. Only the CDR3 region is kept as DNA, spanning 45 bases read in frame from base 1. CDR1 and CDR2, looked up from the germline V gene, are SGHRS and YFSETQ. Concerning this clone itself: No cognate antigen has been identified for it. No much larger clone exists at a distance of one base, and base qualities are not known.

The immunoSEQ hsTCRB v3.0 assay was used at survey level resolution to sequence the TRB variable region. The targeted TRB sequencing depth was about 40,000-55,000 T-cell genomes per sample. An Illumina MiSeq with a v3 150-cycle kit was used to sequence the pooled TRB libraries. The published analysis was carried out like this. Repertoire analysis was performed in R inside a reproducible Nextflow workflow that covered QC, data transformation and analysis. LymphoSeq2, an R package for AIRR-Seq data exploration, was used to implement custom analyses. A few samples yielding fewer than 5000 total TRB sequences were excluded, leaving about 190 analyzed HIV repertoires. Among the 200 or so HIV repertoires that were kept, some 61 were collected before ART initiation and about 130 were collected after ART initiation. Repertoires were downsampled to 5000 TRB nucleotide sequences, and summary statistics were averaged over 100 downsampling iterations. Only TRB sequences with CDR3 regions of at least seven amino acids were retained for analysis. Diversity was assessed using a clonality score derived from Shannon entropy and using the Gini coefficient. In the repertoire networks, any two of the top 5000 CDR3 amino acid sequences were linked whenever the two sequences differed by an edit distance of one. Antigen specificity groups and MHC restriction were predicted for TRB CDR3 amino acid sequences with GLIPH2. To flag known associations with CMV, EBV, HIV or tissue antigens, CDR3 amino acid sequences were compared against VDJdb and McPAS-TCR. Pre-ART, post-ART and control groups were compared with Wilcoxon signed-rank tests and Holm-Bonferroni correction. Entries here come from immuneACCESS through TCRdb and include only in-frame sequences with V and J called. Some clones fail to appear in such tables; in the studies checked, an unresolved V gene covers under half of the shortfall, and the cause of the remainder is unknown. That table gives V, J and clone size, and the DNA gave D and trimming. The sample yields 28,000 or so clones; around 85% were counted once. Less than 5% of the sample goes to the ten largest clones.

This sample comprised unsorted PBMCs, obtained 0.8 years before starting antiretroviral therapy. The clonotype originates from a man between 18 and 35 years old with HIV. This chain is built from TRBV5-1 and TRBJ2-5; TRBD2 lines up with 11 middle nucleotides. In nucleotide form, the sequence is TGCGCCAGTTCTTTAGCGGGAGGGCTGATCGAGACCCAGTACTTC. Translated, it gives CASSLAGGLIETQYF.